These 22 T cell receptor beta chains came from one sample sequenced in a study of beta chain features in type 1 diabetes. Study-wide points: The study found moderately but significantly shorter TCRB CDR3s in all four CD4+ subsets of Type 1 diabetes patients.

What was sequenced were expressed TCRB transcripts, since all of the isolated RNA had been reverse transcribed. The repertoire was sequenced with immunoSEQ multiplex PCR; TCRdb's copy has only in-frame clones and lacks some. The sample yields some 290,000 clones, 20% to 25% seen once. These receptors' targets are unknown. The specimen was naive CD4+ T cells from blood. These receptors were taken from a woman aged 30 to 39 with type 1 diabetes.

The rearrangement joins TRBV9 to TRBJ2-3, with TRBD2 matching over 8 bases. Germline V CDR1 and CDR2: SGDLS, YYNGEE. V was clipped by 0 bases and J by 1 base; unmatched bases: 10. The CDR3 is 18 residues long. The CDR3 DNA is TGTGCCAGCAGCGTAGGAGGCGTAGCGGGACTGGGCACAGATACGCAGTATTTT. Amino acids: CASSVGGVAGLGTDTQYF.

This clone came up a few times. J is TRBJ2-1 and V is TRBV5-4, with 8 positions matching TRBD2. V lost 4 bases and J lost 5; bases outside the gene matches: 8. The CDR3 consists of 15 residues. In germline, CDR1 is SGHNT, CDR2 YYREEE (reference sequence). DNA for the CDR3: TGTGCCAGCAGCCCCCCAGGGACTAGGGACAATGAGCAGTTCTTC. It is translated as CASSPPGTRDNEQFF.

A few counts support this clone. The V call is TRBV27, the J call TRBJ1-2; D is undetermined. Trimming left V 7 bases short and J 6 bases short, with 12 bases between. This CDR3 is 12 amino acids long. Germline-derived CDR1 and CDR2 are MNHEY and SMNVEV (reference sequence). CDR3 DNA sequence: TGTGCCAGCAAAGAGTGGTCCCATGGCTACACCTTC. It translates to CASKEWSHGYTF.

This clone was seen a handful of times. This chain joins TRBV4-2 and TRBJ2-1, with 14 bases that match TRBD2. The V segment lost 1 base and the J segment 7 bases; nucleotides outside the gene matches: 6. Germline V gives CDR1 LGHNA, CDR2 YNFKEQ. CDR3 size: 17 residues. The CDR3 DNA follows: TGTGCCAGCAGCCAAGTTGGGGGACTAGCGGGAGCTAATGAGCAGTTCTTC. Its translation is CASSQVGGLAGANEQFF.

This chain's CDR3 is CASSPSRSSGSGVDEQFF. The DNA for the CDR3 is TGCGCCAGCAGTCCGTCTCGGTCTAGCGGGAGTGGGGTAGATGAGCAGTTCTTC. The rearrangement joins TRBV5-1 to TRBJ2-1, with 10 bases matching TRBD2. V dropped 5 bases and J dropped 8; count of bases not matched to a gene: 19. This CDR3 region has 18 residues. Looked up from germline, CDR1 is SGHRS and CDR2 is YFSETQ.

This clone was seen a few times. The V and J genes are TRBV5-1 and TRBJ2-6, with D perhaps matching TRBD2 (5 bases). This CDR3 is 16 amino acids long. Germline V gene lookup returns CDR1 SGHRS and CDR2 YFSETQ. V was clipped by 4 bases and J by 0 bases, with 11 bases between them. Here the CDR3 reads CASSPGESSGANVLTF. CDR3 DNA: TGCGCCAGCAGCCCCGGGGAGAGCTCTGGGGCCAACGTCCTGACTTTC.

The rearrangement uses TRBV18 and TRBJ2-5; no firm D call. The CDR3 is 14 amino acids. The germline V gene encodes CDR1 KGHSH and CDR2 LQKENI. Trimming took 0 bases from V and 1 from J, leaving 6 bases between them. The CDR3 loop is CASSPPALQETQYF. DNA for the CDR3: TGTGCCAGCTCACCACCGGCCCTCCAAGAGACCCAGTACTTC.

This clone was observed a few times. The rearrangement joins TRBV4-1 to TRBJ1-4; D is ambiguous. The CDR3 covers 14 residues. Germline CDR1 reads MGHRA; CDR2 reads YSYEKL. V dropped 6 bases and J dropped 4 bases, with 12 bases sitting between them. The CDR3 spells CASRSAGVNEKLFF. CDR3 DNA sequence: TGCGCCAGCAGGTCGGCGGGAGTTAATGAAAAACTGTTTTTT.

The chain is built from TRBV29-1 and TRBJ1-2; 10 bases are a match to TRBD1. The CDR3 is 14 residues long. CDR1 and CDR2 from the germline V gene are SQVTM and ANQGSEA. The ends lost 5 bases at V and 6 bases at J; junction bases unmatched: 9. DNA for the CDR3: TGCAGCGTTAACCGGGACAGGGGAGGGGATGGCTACACCTTC. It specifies CSVNRDRGGDGYTF.

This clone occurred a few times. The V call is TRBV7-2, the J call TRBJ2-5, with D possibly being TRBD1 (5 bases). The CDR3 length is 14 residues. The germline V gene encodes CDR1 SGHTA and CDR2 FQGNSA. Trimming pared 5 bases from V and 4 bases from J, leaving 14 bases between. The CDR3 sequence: CASSQGRFGETQYF. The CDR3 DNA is TGTGCCAGCAGCCAGGGTCGGTTTGGAGAGACCCAGTACTTC.

In DNA form, the CDR3 reads TGTGCCAGCAGCCAAGATCTTGGAACAGGGACTGGAAACACCATATATTTT. The encoded protein is CASSQDLGTGTGNTIYF. The V and J genes are TRBV4-2 and TRBJ1-3, with D possibly TRBD1 on 6 matching bases. Trimming pared 0 bases from V and 2 bases from J, leaving 14 bases between. CDR1 and CDR2 (germline): LGHNA, YNFKEQ. CDR3 size: 17 residues.

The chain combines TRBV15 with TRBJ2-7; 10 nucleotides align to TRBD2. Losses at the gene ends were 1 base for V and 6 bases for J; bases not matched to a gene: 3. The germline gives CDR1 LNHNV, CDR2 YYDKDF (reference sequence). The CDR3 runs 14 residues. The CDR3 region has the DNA TGTGCCACCAGCAGAGCTAGCGGGAGTGGCGAGCAGTACTTC. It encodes CATSRASGSGEQYF.

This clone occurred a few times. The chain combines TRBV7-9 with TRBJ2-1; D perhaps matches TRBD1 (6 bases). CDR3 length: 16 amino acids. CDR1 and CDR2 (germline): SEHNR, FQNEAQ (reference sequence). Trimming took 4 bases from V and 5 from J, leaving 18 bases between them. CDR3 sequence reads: CASSSLRQDINNEQFF. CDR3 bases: TGTGCCAGCAGCTCCCTCCGACAGGATATAAACAATGAGCAGTTCTTC.

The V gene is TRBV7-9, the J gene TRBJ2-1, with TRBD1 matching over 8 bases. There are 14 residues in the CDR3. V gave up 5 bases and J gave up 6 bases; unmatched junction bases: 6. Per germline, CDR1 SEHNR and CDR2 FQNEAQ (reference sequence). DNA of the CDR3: TGTGCCAGCAGCCGCTCCGGGACAGGCAATGAGCAGTTCTTC. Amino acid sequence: CASSRSGTGNEQFF.

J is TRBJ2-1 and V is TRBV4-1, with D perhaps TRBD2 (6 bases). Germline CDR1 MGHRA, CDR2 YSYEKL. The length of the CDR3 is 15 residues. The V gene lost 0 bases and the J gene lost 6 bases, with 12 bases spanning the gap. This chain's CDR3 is CASSQEGLIPNEQFF. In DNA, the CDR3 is TGCGCCAGCAGCCAAGAGGGACTGATTCCCAATGAGCAGTTCTTC.

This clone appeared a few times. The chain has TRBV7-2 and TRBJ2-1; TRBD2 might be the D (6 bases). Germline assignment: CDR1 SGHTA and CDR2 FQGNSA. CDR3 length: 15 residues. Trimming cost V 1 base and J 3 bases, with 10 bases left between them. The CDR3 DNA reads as TGTGCCAGCAGCTTAGGCCCGACTAGCTACAATGAGCAGTTCTTC. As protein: CASSLGPTSYNEQFF.

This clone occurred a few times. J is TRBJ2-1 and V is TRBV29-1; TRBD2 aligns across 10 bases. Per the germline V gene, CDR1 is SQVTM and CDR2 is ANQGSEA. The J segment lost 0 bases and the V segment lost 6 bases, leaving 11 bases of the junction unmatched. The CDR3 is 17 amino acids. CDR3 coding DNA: TGCAGCGTGCGGATTACTAGCGGGAAAAGCTCCTACAATGAGCAGTTCTTC. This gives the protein CSVRITSGKSSYNEQFF.

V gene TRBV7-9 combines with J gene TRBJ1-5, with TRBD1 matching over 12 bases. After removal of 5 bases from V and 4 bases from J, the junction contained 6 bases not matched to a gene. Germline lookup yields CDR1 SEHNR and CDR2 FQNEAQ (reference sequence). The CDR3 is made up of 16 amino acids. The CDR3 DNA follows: TGTGCCAGCAGCCCCGGGACAGGGGGCGGGAATCAGCCCCAGCATTTT. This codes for CASSPGTGGGNQPQHF.

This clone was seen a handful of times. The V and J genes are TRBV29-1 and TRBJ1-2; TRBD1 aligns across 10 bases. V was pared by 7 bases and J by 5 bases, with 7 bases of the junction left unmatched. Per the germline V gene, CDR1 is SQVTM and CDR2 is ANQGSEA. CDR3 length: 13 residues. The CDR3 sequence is CSGATGGPYGYTF. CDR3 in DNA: TGCAGCGGGGCGACAGGGGGCCCATATGGCTACACCTTC.

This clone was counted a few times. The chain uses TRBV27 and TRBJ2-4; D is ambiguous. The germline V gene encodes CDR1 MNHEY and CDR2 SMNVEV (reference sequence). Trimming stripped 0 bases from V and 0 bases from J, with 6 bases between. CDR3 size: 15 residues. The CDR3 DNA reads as TGTGCCAGCAGTTTATCGAGGCTAGCCAAAAACATTCAGTACTTC. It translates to CASSLSRLAKNIQYF.

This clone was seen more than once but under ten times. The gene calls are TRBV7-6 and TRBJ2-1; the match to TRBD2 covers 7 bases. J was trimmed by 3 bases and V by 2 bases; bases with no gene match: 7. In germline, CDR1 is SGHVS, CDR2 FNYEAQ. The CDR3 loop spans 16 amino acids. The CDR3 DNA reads TGTGCCAGCAGCTTAATGGAAAGCGGGAACTACAATGAGCAGTTCTTC. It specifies CASSLMESGNYNEQFF.

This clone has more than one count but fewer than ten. CDR3 loop: CASSPGTSEETQYF. Written as DNA, the CDR3 is TGCGCCAGCAGTCCCGGGACTAGCGAAGAGACCCAGTACTTC. This chain joins TRBV10-1 and TRBJ2-5; TRBD2 matches 10 bases. V shed 5 bases, J shed 3 bases, and the junction held 3 bases outside the gene matches. CDR1 and CDR2 from the germline V gene are WNHNN and SYGVQD (reference sequence). The CDR3 loop spans 14 amino acids.